This T cell receptor (beta chain) emerged from a study of cytomegalovirus exposure and HLA in healthy donors. Findings of the study overall: Diagnosis of cytomegalovirus status made by the classifier reportedly showed high specificity and sensitivity. About 90% or about 30% of the time was how often most TCR beta V segments were productive, according to an earlier analysis.

This clone was seen only a few times. Its specificity is unknown. At sampling all donors were nominally healthy, likely with unrecorded immune exposures. PCR involved 60 Vbeta and 13 Jbeta primers. Method: immunoSEQ multiplex PCR; TCRdb's copy keeps in-frame clones and lacks some. The repertoire has 95,000 to 150,000 clones, over 9.5% of them found once; the top ten carry under 6%. This TCR was recovered from a woman aged 18-30 years in good health and CMV-seropositive. The sample taken for sequencing was PBMCs.

The CDR3 protein is CASNGGTVYEQYF. Here the CDR3 DNA reads TGTGCCAGCAACGGAGGAACAGTCTACGAGCAGTACTTC. The chain carries TRBV6-5 and TRBJ2-7; D possibly corresponds to TRBD2 (5 bases). Germline assignment: CDR1 MNHEY and CDR2 SVGAGI. The CDR3 spans 13 residues. Trimming left V 7 bases short and J 3 bases short, with 13 bases between.